This T cell receptor beta chain is drawn from a study of stem cell transplantation in POMP-related autoinflammatory disease. On the study more broadly: The study hypothesized thymoproteasome defects skew the TRB repertoire via impaired CD8+ selection. CD8+ T cells were low and CD4+ cells naive-skewed before transplant. Study results and limitations: Patients with PRAID showed a restricted number of unique TRB V-J gene pairings. Across all analyzed T-cell subsets, patients with PRAID tended toward reduced diversity and increased clonality.

TCRdb's copy holds only in-frame clones and misses some; the assay was immunoSEQ multiplex PCR. The data contain roughly 10,000 clones, about 87% of them singletons. Germline assignment: CDR1 MNHEY and CDR2 SVGAGI. Trimming removed 7 bases at V and 2 bases at J, with 9 bases between. This CDR3 spans 12 amino acids. As concerns this clone: Its antigen is currently unknown.

PRAID featured prominent immunodeficiency. The sequenced sample was CD8+ T cells from PBMCs, obtained before stem cell transplantation. The chain combines TRBV6-5 with TRBJ2-7; D gene uncertain. This TCR derives from a human donor with POMP-related autoinflammation and immune dysregulation (PRAID). In nucleotides, the CDR3 is TGTGCCAGCAAAGATGGGACCTACGAGCAGTACTTC. It codes for CASKDGTYEQYF.